This T cell receptor (beta chain) was sequenced for a study of post-analysis software for immune sequencing data. About the study: Relapsing-remitting, secondary progressive and progressive-relapsing multiple sclerosis courses were included. Study results and limitations: About 5 TRBV segments were more frequent in patients than controls; TRBV5-6, TRBV5-1 and TRBV20-1 belonged to this group. Patients with multiple sclerosis recorded significantly lower normalized Chao1 diversity than controls, the study found. Clustering by F measure revealed strong co-clustering among samples prepared together in one batch.

In its sample, this clonotype was seen a few times. What it binds is unknown. Each TCR beta cDNA library carried unique molecular identifiers. There were about 1 to 10 million T cells, and 400,000 to 650,000 cDNA molecules came from them. TCRdb passed the PCR reads through MiXCR, listing each CDR3 protein once. The repertoire consists of roughly 800,000 distinct CDR3 sequences, with under 60% occurring once and the leading ten covering over 4.5%. CDR3 length equals 18 residues. CDR1 and CDR2 (germline): SGHAT, FQNNGV. V and J are TRBV11-2 and TRBJ2-4, with 15 bases matching TRBD2. The J call is doubtful: the DNA matches TRBJ2-5 better. The sequencing sample was made of blood. The receptor's source is a girl aged 5-17 years with multiple sclerosis. The CDR3 coding sequence is TGTGCCAGCAGCATCGGACTAGCGGGAGGGCCGGGGGTTGAGACCCAGTACTTC. Amino acid sequence: CASSIGLAGGPGVETQYF.